Below, 14 T cell receptor beta chains from the same sample are listed, as sequenced in a study of blood T cells in healthy people across ages. A J-beta primer mix and a sample-barcoded 5' primer were used in a second PCR of roughly 6 to 11 cycles. Each CDR3 protein is one row after TCRdb ran MiXCR on the 5' RACE reads. The sample has around 1.5 million distinct CDR3 sequences, approximately 59% seen once; the top ten hold roughly 6.3%. Specimen: blood. These receptors all stem from a man younger than 35 in good health.

This chain connects TRBV25-1 to TRBJ1-1; D not resolved. V lost 3 bases to trimming and J lost 8 bases, with 13 bases between them. The V gene's germline CDR1 is MGHDK and CDR2 SYGVNS. The CDR3 has 13 residues. The CDR3 is CASSDVQITEAFF. In DNA form, the CDR3 reads TGTGCCAGCAGTGATGTACAGATTACCGAAGCTTTCTTT.

The gene calls are TRBV29-1 and TRBJ2-5; maybe TRBD1 (6 bases). Trimming took 2 bases from V and 5 from J, leaving 12 bases between them. This CDR3 is built from 13 residues. Germline V gene lookup returns CDR1 SQVTM and CDR2 ANQGSEA. The DNA for the CDR3 is TGCAGCGTTGAAAGAGGGGGAAGGGAGACCCAGTACTTC. Amino acids: CSVERGGRETQYF.

The V and J genes are TRBV6-4 and TRBJ2-5; TRBD2 might be the D (5 bases). V was shortened by 2 bases and J by 5 bases, with 21 bases between the two germline ends. The CDR3 sequence is 17 residues long. Germline CDR1 is MRHNA and CDR2 is SNTAGT. The CDR3 sequence is CASSDPDHQAGGETQYF. The CDR3 nucleotides read TGTGCCAGCAGTGACCCGGACCACCAGGCCGGCGGGGAGACCCAGTACTTC.

This clonotype was detected a few times. J is TRBJ2-4 and V is TRBV12-3 or TRBV12-4, with D perhaps TRBD1 (6 bases). Between the trimmed V and J ends, which lost 5 bases and 13 bases, there was a span of 18 bases. CDR3 size: 13 residues. In DNA form, the CDR3 reads TGTGCCAGCAGTCTCAAACAGGGTGTGGAGCAGTACTTC. Its translation: CASSLKQGVEQYF.

The rearrangement uses TRBV28 and TRBJ1-5; the D is unclear. The germline V gene encodes CDR1 MDHEN and CDR2 SYDVKM. With 2 bases removed from V and 0 bases from J, the gap between germline ends came to 11 bases. This CDR3 is 16 amino acids long. The CDR3 nucleotides read TGTGCCAGCAGTTTAGGGTACGGTCATAGCAATCAGCCCCAGCATTTT. Its translation is CASSLGYGHSNQPQHF.

This rearrangement joins TRBV2 to TRBJ2-5, with 11 bases matching TRBD1. After removal of 7 bases from V and 3 bases from J, the junction contained 7 bases not matched to a gene. In germline, CDR1 is SNHLY, CDR2 FYNNEI. The CDR3 is 15 amino acids. CDR3 sequence (DNA): TGTGCCAGCATTCGCCGGGACAGGGGGGAAGAGACCCAGTACTTC. Its translation is CASIRRDRGEETQYF.

This chain uses TRBV28 with TRBJ2-4, with 10 nucleotides matching TRBD2. This CDR3 spans 16 amino acids. V shed 3 bases, J shed 3 bases, and the junction held 5 bases outside the gene matches. The germline V gene has CDR1 MDHEN and CDR2 SYDVKM. CDR3 residues: CASSFGLAGDKNIQYF. In DNA, the CDR3 is TGTGCCAGCAGTTTTGGGCTAGCGGGGGACAAAAACATTCAGTACTTC.

This chain joins TRBV7-2 and TRBJ2-5; no definite D call. This CDR3 is built from 14 residues. Trimming shortened V by 8 bases and J by 5 bases, and 18 bases separated the two germline ends. CDR1 is SGHTA and CDR2 is FQGNSA in the germline V gene. CDR3: CASGLPTVTETQYF. The CDR3 region has the DNA TGTGCCAGCGGCCTACCGACGGTGACCGAGACCCAGTACTTC.

This chain joins TRBV20-1 and TRBJ2-6; tentatively, D is TRBD1 (7 bases). The germline gives CDR1 DFQATT, CDR2 SNEGSKA (reference sequence). Between the trimmed V and J ends, which lost 5 bases and 0 bases, there was a span of 14 bases. The CDR3 extends over 16 amino acids. This chain's CDR3 is CSAFRQGGSGANVLTF. The CDR3 bases are TGCAGTGCTTTCCGACAGGGAGGCTCTGGGGCCAACGTCCTGACTTTC.

The V call is TRBV6-2 or TRBV6-3, the J call TRBJ2-2; D unclear. The germline V gene encodes CDR1 MNHEY and CDR2 SVGEGT. The ends were cut back, 4 bases at V and 5 bases at J, with 11 bases in the middle. The CDR3 covers 14 residues. In DNA form, the CDR3 reads TGTGCCAGCAGTTGGATACATGAGACCGGGGAGCTGTTTTTT. It encodes CASSWIHETGELFF.

This chain links TRBV20-1 with TRBJ2-4; possible D gene TRBD2, 5 bases. The DNA end is a closer match to TRBJ2-7, so the J assignment may be wrong. The CDR3 is 13 residues long. The germline CDR1 and CDR2 sequences are DFQATT and SNEGSKA (reference sequence). CDR3 sequence (DNA): TGCAGTGGGCTGGGAGCCCCTGGAAACGAGCAGTACTTC. Translation gives CSGLGAPGNEQYF.

This clonotype was observed a handful of times. This sequence joins TRBV4-1 and TRBJ2-7; D is unresolved. Germline CDR1 reads MGHRA; CDR2 reads YSYEKL. V lost 1 base to trimming and J lost 0 bases, with 16 bases between them. The CDR3 is made up of 17 amino acids. CDR3 nucleotides: TGCGCCAGCAGCCAAGGCCCAGCCCCTGAGAGCTCCTACGAGCAGTACTTC. This gives the protein CASSQGPAPESSYEQYF.

Turning to this clonotype: The junction departs from germline at one end; a sequencing error may be responsible. J is TRBJ2-1 and V is TRBV6-5, with TRBD2 matching 16 bases. Germline-derived CDR1 and CDR2 are MNHEY and SVGAGI. This CDR3 is 20 amino acids long. The CDR3 reads CASSYTPGTSGRGSYNEQFF. CDR3 bases: TGCGCCAGCAGCTACACCCCCGGGACTAGCGGGAGGGGGTCCTACAATGAGCAGTTCTTC.

This sequence joins TRBV6-8 and TRBJ2-5; 7 nucleotides agree with TRBD2. V shed 2 bases, J shed 3 bases, and the junction held 9 bases outside the gene matches. This CDR3 has 16 amino acids. The germline V gene has CDR1 MNHGY and CDR2 SAAAGT. CDR3 protein: CASSYLQAGLEETQYF. CDR3 bases: TGTGCCAGCAGTTACCTCCAAGCGGGGTTAGAAGAGACCCAGTACTTC.